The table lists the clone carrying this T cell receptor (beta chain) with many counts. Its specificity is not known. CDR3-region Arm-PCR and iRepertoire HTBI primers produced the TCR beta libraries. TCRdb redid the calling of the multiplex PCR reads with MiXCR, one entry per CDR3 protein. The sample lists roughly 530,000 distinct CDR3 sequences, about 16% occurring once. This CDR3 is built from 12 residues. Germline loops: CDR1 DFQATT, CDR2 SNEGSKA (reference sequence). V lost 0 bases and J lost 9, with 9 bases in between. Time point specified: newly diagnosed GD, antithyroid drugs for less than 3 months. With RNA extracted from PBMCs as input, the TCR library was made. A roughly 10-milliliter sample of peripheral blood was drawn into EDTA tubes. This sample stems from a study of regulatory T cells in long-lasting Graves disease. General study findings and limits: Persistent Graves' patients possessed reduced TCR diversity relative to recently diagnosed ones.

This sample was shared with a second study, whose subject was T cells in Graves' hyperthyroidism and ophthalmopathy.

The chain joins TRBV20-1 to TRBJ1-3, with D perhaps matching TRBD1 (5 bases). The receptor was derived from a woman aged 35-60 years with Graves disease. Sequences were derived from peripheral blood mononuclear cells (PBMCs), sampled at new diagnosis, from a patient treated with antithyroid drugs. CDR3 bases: TGCAGTGCTAGAGATGGGACGGCCACCATATATTTT. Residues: CSARDGTATIYF.